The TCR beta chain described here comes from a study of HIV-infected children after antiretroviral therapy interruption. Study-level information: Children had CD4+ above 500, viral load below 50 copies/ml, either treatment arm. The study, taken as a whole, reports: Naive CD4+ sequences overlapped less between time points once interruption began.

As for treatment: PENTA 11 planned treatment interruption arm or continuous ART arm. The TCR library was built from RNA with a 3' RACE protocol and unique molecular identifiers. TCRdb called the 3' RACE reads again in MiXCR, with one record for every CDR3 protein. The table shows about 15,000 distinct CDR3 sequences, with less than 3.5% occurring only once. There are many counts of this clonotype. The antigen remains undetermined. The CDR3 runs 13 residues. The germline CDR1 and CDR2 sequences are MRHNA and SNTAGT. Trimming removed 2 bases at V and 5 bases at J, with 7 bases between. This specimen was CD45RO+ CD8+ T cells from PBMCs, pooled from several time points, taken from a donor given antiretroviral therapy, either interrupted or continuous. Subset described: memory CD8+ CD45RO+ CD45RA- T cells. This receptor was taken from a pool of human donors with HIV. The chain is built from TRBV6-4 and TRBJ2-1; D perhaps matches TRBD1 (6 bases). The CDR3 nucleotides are TGTGCCAGCAGTGACCGGGACAACAATGAGCAGTTCTTC. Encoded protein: CASSDRDNNEQFF.